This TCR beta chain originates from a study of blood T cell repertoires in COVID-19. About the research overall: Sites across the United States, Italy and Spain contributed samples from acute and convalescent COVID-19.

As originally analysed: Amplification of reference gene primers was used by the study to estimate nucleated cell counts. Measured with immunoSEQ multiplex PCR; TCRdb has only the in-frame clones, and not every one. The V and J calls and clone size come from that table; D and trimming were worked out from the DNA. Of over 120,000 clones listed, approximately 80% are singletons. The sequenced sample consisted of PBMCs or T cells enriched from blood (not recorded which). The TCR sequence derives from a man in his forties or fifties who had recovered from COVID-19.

The CDR3 DNA reads as TGTGCCAGCAGCAGACGGGACAGTGGAACCTATGGCTACACCTTC. Its translation: CASSRRDSGTYGYTF. This sequence joins TRBV5-8 and TRBJ1-2; the match to TRBD1 covers 7 bases. V shed 4 bases and J 4 bases; nucleotides not matched to a gene: 10. The CDR3 spans 15 residues. Germline V lookup: CDR1 SGHTS, CDR2 YDEGEE.